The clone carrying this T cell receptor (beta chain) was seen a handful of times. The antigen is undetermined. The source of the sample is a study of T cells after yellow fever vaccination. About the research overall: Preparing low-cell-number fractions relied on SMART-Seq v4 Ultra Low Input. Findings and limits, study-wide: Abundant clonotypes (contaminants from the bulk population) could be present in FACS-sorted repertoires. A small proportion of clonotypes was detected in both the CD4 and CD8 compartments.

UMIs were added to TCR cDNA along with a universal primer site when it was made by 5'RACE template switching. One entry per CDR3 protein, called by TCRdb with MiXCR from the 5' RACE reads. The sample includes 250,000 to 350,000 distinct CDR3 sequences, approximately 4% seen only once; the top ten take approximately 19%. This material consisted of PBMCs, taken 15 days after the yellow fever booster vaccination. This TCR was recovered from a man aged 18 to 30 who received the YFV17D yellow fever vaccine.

CDR3 region: CAWSAMAYGYTF. CDR3 coding DNA: TGTGCCTGGAGTGCCATGGCCTATGGCTACACCTTC. The chain recombines TRBV30 with TRBJ1-2; D is unresolved. This CDR3 region has 12 residues. CDR1 is GTSNPN and CDR2 is SVGIG in the germline V gene (reference sequence). Between the trimmed V and J ends, which lost 1 base and 4 bases, there was a span of 7 bases.